This TCR beta chain stems from a study of T-cell reconstitution after alpha-beta-depleted transplantation in children. Study-level results: Some patients' high day-60 TCRbeta diversity was traced to surviving recipient T cells and thymic progenitors. Roughly two months post-transplant, alpha-beta T cells reportedly originated from several hundred graft clones that had expanded. A year had passed since transplant, and T-cell counts and diversity by then came mostly from newly produced T cells.

Concerning this clonotype itself: The target antigen is unknown.

Unique molecular identifiers were incorporated when the TCRbeta library was constructed. MiXCR, applied by TCRdb to the PCR reads, yields one record per CDR3 protein. The sample lists approximately 1,000,000 distinct CDR3 sequences, about 29% occurring once. There are 14 residues in the CDR3. Here the sequenced sample was PBMCs, mostly from graft donor cells, taken 360 days after TCRalphabeta/CD19-depleted stem cell transplant. The sequence derives from a boy younger than two who had a stem cell transplant for SCID, so the T cells may come from the graft donor. The V gene is TRBV21-1, the J gene TRBJ1-5; the table's D call of TRBD1 was not tested on the DNA. TRBV21-1 is reported as a pseudogene. The CDR3 DNA reads as TGTGCCAGCCCGACAGGGGGCGTCAATCAGCCCCAGCATTTT. It codes for CASPTGGVNQPQHF.